A selection of T cell receptor beta chains follows, all from one sample in a study of T-cell reconstitution after alpha-beta-depleted transplantation in children. TCRdb re-called the PCR reads through MiXCR, storing one row per CDR3 protein. The table records about 980,000 distinct CDR3 sequences, roughly 29% of them present only once. This specimen was PBMCs, mostly from graft donor cells, taken 360 days after TCRalphabeta/CD19-depleted stem cell transplant. The receptors were gathered from a boy younger than two who had a stem cell transplant for SCID, so the T cells may come from the graft donor. CDR3s include the opening cysteine and the closing phenylalanine or tryptophan. The D gene is left open where the match is weak. Clone size, where shown, is once, few, many, or a class for clones that have expanded.

NA,TRBJ2-5,NA,TRBV5-1,CASSLGGAAVRETQYF,TGCGCCAGCAGCTTGGGGGGGGCCGCGGTGAGGGAGACCCAGTACTTC
NA,TRBJ2-1,TRBD1,TRBV28,CASSPHRQGVYNEQFF,TGTGCCAGCAGTCCCCATCGACAGGGGGTTTACAATGAGCAGTTCTTC
NA,TRBJ2-7,NA,TRBV5-1,CASSLGGGATSYEQYF,TGCGCCAGCAGCTTGGGTGGAGGGGCCACCTCCTACGAGCAGTACTTC
once,TRBJ1-2,NA,TRBV28,CASSLYVRANNYGYTF,TGTGCCAGCAGTTTATACGTCAGGGCCAACAACTATGGCTACACCTTC
few,TRBJ2-3,TRBD2,TRBV12-3/TRBV12-4,CASSYRTGTSRPDTQYF,TGTGCCAGCAGTTACCGCACCGGGACTAGCAGGCCAGATACGCAGTATTTT
few,TRBJ2-2,TRBD1,TRBV6-1,CASRRTGTANTGELFF,TGTGCCAGCAGACGAACCGGGACAGCGAACACCGGGGAGCTGTTTTTT
NA,TRBJ2-7,NA,TRBV3-1,CASSQDRRTSDEQYF,TGTGCCAGCAGCCAAGATAGGAGGACATCGGACGAGCAGTACTTC
few,TRBJ1-3,NA,TRBV12-3/TRBV12-4,CASRLSLGGNTIYF,TGTGCCAGCAGGCTAAGCCTCGGAGGAAACACCATATATTTT
NA,TRBJ2-1,TRBD2,TRBV12-3/TRBV12-4,CASSLEGVSERGFYNEQFF,TGTGCCAGCAGTTTAGAGGGGGTTAGTGAGCGGGGGTTCTACAATGAGCAGTTCTTC
few,TRBJ2-7,NA,TRBV20-1,CSAESLGTYEQYF,TGCAGTGCCGAATCTCTTGGGACCTACGAGCAGTACTTC
few,TRBJ2-3,NA,TRBV15,CATSSEGWAAVDTQYF,TGTGCCACCAGCAGTGAGGGGTGGGCGGCAGTAGATACGCAGTATTTT
NA,TRBJ2-3,NA,TRBV20-1,CSARSGPGTSTDTQYF,TGCAGTGCTAGGTCGGGTCCAGGGACAAGCACAGATACGCAGTATTTT
NA,TRBJ2-1,TRBD2,TRBV4-1,CASSQDPGRTRRSYNEQFF,TGCGCCAGCAGCCAAGACCCTGGTAGGACTAGACGCTCCTACAATGAGCAGTTCTTC
NA,TRBJ2-1,NA,TRBV20-1,CSARKSGGPGYEQFF,TGCAGTGCTAGGAAGTCGGGGGGCCCCGGGTATGAGCAGTTCTTC
many,TRBJ1-6,NA,TRBV6-5,CASSKGGSPLHF,TGTGCCAGCAGTAAAGGAGGGTCACCCCTCCACTTT
NA,TRBJ1-1,NA,TRBV5-1,CASSLGDLGTEAFF,TGCGCCAGCAGCTTGGGGGACTTGGGCACTGAAGCTTTCTTT
NA,TRBJ2-1,TRBD2,TRBV4-1,CASSQMGLAGLNEQFF,TGCGCCAGCAGCCAAATGGGACTAGCGGGTCTCAATGAGCAGTTCTTC
few,TRBJ2-1,NA,TRBV6-2/TRBV6-3,CASSYSEALEQFF,TGTGCCAGCAGTTACTCAGAGGCACTTGAGCAGTTCTTC
NA,TRBJ1-1,NA,TRBV6-1,CASGRPSQGGSEAFF,TGTGCCAGCGGAAGGCCCTCGCAGGGTGGGTCAGAAGCTTTCTTT
NA,TRBJ1-4,NA,TRBV4-1,CASSQFPREQNEKLFF,TGCGCCAGCAGCCAATTTCCCCGAGAGCAGAATGAAAAACTGTTTTTT
NA,TRBJ2-1,NA,TRBV19,CASRPTRGDIDNEQFF,TGTGCCAGTAGGCCCACGCGGGGCGATATCGACAATGAGCAGTTCTTC
few,TRBJ2-5,NA,TRBV5-1,CASSSASTAVVTQYF,TGCGCCAGCAGCTCAGCTAGTACAGCCGTGGTTACCCAGTACTTC
NA,TRBJ2-7,TRBD1,TRBV20-1,CSARDLLTGVGVYEQYF,TGCAGTGCTAGAGATCTCTTAACAGGGGTTGGAGTCTACGAGCAGTACTTC
NA,TRBJ2-2,TRBD2,TRBV12-3/TRBV12-4,CASRRGGVRASVMFF,TGTGCCAGCAGGCGGGGGGGCGTCAGGGCGTCGGTAATGTTTTTT
many,TRBJ1-1,NA,TRBV9,CASSTGPGSHTEAFF,TGTGCCAGCAGCACGGGGCCAGGGAGTCACACTGAAGCTTTCTTT
few,TRBJ2-7,NA,TRBV5-1,CASSLSLEGEQYF,TGCGCCAGCAGCTTGTCCTTGGAGGGCGAGCAGTACTTC
NA,TRBJ2-1,TRBD2,TRBV24-1,CATSASGASYNEQFF,TGTGCCACCAGTGCTAGCGGGGCATCCTACAATGAGCAGTTCTTC
NA,TRBJ2-3,NA,TRBV20-1,CSARDPRGGGFDTQYF,TGCAGTGCTAGAGATCCACGGGGCGGGGGCTTCGATACGCAGTATTTT
few,TRBJ2-4,NA,TRBV6-2/TRBV6-3,CASRPRSYGKNIQYF,TGTGCCAGCAGGCCCCGGAGCTACGGCAAAAACATTCAGTACTTC
NA,TRBJ1-1,NA,TRBV5-1,CASSVQTVNTEAFF,TGCGCCAGCAGCGTACAGACGGTGAACACTGAAGCTTTCTTT
many,TRBJ2-6,TRBD2,TRBV11-2,CASSLIRGAGANVLTF,TGTGCCAGCAGCTTAATACGGGGGGCTGGGGCCAACGTCCTGACTTTC
NA,TRBJ2-5,TRBD2,TRBV5-1,CASSPNLLAGYQETQYF,TGCGCCAGCAGCCCAAACCTACTAGCGGGGTACCAAGAGACCCAGTACTTC
few,TRBJ1-2,NA,TRBV6-5,CASSYRWSSGDGYTF,TGTGCCAGCAGTTATCGGTGGAGCAGCGGAGATGGCTACACCTTC